These 3 T cell receptor beta chains came from one sample sequenced in a study of neurological immune-mediated disorders. TCRdb called the 5' RACE reads again in MiXCR, with one record for every CDR3 protein. This sample has under 90,000 distinct CDR3 sequences, with approximately 10% found just once. Time point: longitudinal time-point 1 (baseline). The sequencing input was PBMCs. The receptors come from a man aged 25 to 40 in good health.

This clonotype was seen a handful of times. V usage is TRBV7-9 and J usage is TRBJ1-3; no definite D call. Per germline, CDR1 SEHNR and CDR2 FQNEAQ (reference sequence). The CDR3 contains 13 residues. V gave up 5 bases and J gave up 1 base, with 6 bases separating them. The CDR3 DNA is TGTGCCAGCAGCATCCTGTCTGGAAACACCATATATTTT. It yields the protein CASSILSGNTIYF.

This clonotype was counted many times. This chain joins TRBV7-8 and TRBJ2-2, with a possible D match to TRBD1 (5 bases). Deletions cut 1 base from V and 8 bases from J, with 8 bases between. Germline V gene sequence: CDR1 SGHVS, CDR2 FQNEAQ. CDR3 length: 13 amino acids. CDR3 loop: CASSLGTFGELFF. CDR3 bases: TGTGCCAGCAGCTTAGGGACATTTGGGGAGCTGTTTTTT.

This clonotype was seen more than once but under ten times. This chain uses TRBV29-1 with TRBJ1-2; 10 nucleotides line up with TRBD1. The J segment lost 8 bases and the V segment lost 4 bases, leaving 7 bases of the junction unmatched. The CDR3 totals 13 residues. From germline, CDR1 is SQVTM and CDR2 ANQGSEA. The CDR3 sequence is CSVAGTGDTGYTF. The CDR3 bases are TGCAGCGTTGCTGGGACAGGGGATACCGGCTACACCTTC.